Below are 12 T cell receptor beta chains sequenced from a single sample in a study of shared clonotypes between healthy human individuals. Only in-frame clones appear in the TCRdb table, and some are missing; sequencing was by immunoSEQ multiplex PCR. The table includes about 520,000 clones, about 96% detected once. Sequencing was done on a sample of naive CD4+ T cells sorted from blood. Subset denoted: CD45RA+ positively selected. These receptors were collected from a woman aged 30 to 39 in good health.

This clone was observed once. The J gene is TRBJ1-1, the V gene TRBV2; D might be TRBD1 (5 bases). Germline V lookup: CDR1 SNHLY, CDR2 FYNNEI. This CDR3 comprises 14 residues. V was clipped by 8 bases and J by 4 bases, with 17 bases between them. CDR3 residues: CASQAQGGGTEAFF. CDR3 nucleotides: TGTGCCAGCCAGGCGCAGGGTGGCGGCACTGAAGCTTTCTTT.

The chain couples TRBV4-2 to TRBJ1-4; no reliable D call. This CDR3 is built from 17 residues. Trimming took 0 bases from V and 0 from J, leaving 11 bases between them. The germline gives CDR1 LGHNA, CDR2 YNFKEQ. CDR3 nucleotides: TGTGCCAGCAGCCAAGAGGGCCCGTATACAACTAATGAAAAACTGTTTTTT. As protein: CASSQEGPYTTNEKLFF.

This chain joins TRBV7-2 and TRBJ2-4; 7 bases match TRBD2. This CDR3 contains 15 residues. Germline V gene sequence: CDR1 SGHTA, CDR2 FQGNSA. J lost 6 bases, V lost 5 bases, and 10 bases had no gene match. CDR3 protein: CASSSSGGGGNIQYF. For the CDR3, the DNA is TGTGCCAGCAGCAGTTCAGGAGGCGGGGGAAACATTCAGTACTTC. The full variable domain, completed using reference TRBV7-2 and TRBJ2-4, is GAGVSQSPSNKVTEKGKDVELRCDPISGHTALYWYRQSLGQGLEFLIYFQGNSAPDKSGLPSDRFSAERTGGSVSTLTIQRTQQEDSAVYLCASSSSGGGGNIQYFGAGTRLSVL.

J is TRBJ1-4 and V is TRBV7-9; D possibly corresponds to TRBD1 (6 bases). Trimming left V 2 bases short and J 8 bases short, with 15 bases between. Germline CDR1 and CDR2: SEHNR and FQNEAQ (reference sequence). The CDR3 runs to 15 residues. The CDR3 DNA reads TGTGCCAGCAGCTTATGGGACATACGGGGCGAAAAACTGTTTTTT. As protein: CASSLWDIRGEKLFF.

The chain links TRBV18 to TRBJ1-1; D remains unclear. Germline V gene lookup returns CDR1 KGHSH and CDR2 LQKENI. Trimming removed 2 bases at V and 0 bases at J, with 13 bases between. This CDR3 is 16 amino acids long. The CDR3 loop is CASSPEAGALNTEAFF. For the CDR3, the DNA is TGTGCCAGCTCACCAGAAGCGGGAGCCCTGAACACTGAAGCTTTCTTT.

The gene calls are TRBV7-3 and TRBJ2-5; TRBD2 might be the D (7 bases). Trimming left V 5 bases short and J 9 bases short, with 16 bases between. This CDR3 has 13 residues. Germline CDR1 is SGHTA and CDR2 is FQGTGA. The CDR3 region is CASSTRGREAQYF. The CDR3 coding sequence is TGTGCCAGCAGCACAAGGGGGAGGGAGGCCCAGTACTTC.

This rearrangement joins TRBV14 to TRBJ2-3; 8 bases map to TRBD1. This CDR3 has 17 residues. CDR1 and CDR2 from the germline V gene are SGHDN and FVKESK. V lost 2 bases, J lost 0 bases, and 7 bases stayed unmatched. CDR3 bases: TGTGCCAGCAGCCAATCAAGGACAGGGACTAGCACAGATACGCAGTATTTT. Its translation is CASSQSRTGTSTDTQYF. The full variable domain, in which reference TRBV14 and TRBJ2-3 provide the parts outside the CDR3, is EAGVTQFPSHSVIEKGQTVTLRCDPISGHDNLYWYRRVMGKEIKFLLHFVKESKQDESGMPNNRFLAERTGGTYSTLKVQPAELEDSGVYFCASSQSRTGTSTDTQYFGPGTRLTVL.

The chain has TRBV5-1 and TRBJ1-1; 8 positions agree with TRBD1. CDR1 SGHRS and CDR2 YFSETQ come from the germline V gene. This CDR3 contains 14 residues. Unmatched junction bases numbered 2, after V lost 3 bases and J lost 1 base. CDR3 region: CASSWTGKNTEAFF. CDR3 nucleotides: TGCGCCAGCAGCTGGACAGGGAAGAACACTGAAGCTTTCTTT.

The V and J genes are TRBV19 and TRBJ2-3, with D possibly TRBD2 on 5 matching bases. Germline V gene lookup returns CDR1 LNHDA and CDR2 SQIVND (reference sequence). The CDR3 is 13 amino acids. The germline V and J ends were trimmed by 6 bases and 2 bases, with 9 bases remaining between them. CDR3 bases: TGTGCCAGTAGCAGCGGAGACACAGATACGCAGTATTTT. Protein sequence: CASSSGDTDTQYF. Looking up the rest from reference TRBV19 and TRBJ2-3 gives the full variable domain: DGGITQSPKYLFRKEGQNVTLSCEQNLNHDAMYWYRQDPGQGLRLIYYSQIVNDFQKGDIAEGYSVSREKKESFPLTVTSAQKNPTAFYLCASSSGDTDTQYFGPGTRLTVL.

The V gene is TRBV27, the J gene TRBJ2-5; tentatively, D is TRBD2 (5 bases). The length of the CDR3 is 14 residues. The V gene lost 6 bases and the J gene lost 7 bases, with 18 bases spanning the gap. Germline V gives CDR1 MNHEY, CDR2 SMNVEV (reference sequence). The CDR3 here is CASSPILGRGTQYF. The CDR3, as DNA: TGTGCCAGCAGCCCCATTTTGGGCCGGGGGACCCAGTACTTC.

This clone was recorded only once. The chain employs TRBV5-4 and TRBJ2-7; no definite D call. The V end lost 1 base, the J end lost 2 bases, and 10 bases lay between the germline ends. The CDR3 extends over 14 amino acids. From germline, CDR1 is SGHNT and CDR2 YYREEE (reference sequence). CDR3: CASSLLSRPYEQYF. As DNA, the CDR3 is TGTGCCAGCAGCTTGCTGTCCAGACCCTACGAGCAGTACTTC.

This chain joins TRBV30 and TRBJ2-2; D tentatively reads TRBD1 or TRBD2 (5 bases each). Trimming removed 4 bases from V and 5 bases from J, with 11 bases in between. This CDR3 has 13 residues. Germline loops: CDR1 GTSNPN, CDR2 SVGIG (reference sequence). This chain's CDR3 is CAWKRGWTGELFF. The CDR3 nucleotides read TGTGCCTGGAAGAGGGGTTGGACCGGGGAGCTGTTTTTT.